The rows below give T cell receptor beta chains drawn from one sample of a study of identical twins. From the 5' RACE reads, TCRdb called clonotypes with MiXCR, one entry per CDR3 protein. The sample contains roughly 250,000 distinct CDR3 sequences, 7.5% of which appear only once. Another study also made use of these data, one on yellow fever vaccine responses in identical twins.

The sequenced sample was CD8+ T cells sorted from blood. These receptors were taken from a woman aged 18-29 years in good health. Each CDR3 is given with its conserved first and last residue. The D gene is left open where the match is weak. Clone size is given for some rows only: seen once, a few or many times, or a class if the clone is expanded.

CDR3nt: TGTGCCAGCAGCAGTACTAGCAGCAATGAGCAGTTCTTC
CDR3aa: CASSSTSSNEQFF
d_gene: NA
j_gene: TRBJ2-1
v_gene: TRBV7-9
abundance: few
len: 13

CDR3nt: TGTGCCATCAGTGAAGTTGGAGAGAACACTGAAGCTTTCTTT
CDR3aa: CAISEVGENTEAFF
d_gene: NA
j_gene: TRBJ1-1
v_gene: TRBV10-3
abundance: few
len: 14

CDR3nt: TGTGCCAGCTCCAAAGGCGACGAGCCGGGACTAGCGATTTACAATGAGCAGTTCTTC
CDR3aa: CASSKGDEPGLAIYNEQFF
d_gene: TRBD2
j_gene: TRBJ2-1
v_gene: TRBV3-1
abundance: NA
len: 19

CDR3nt: TGCGCCAGCAGCTCCTACGGACAGCCAGATACGCAGTATTTT
CDR3aa: CASSSYGQPDTQYF
d_gene: NA
j_gene: TRBJ2-3
v_gene: TRBV5-1
abundance: NA
len: 14

CDR3nt: TGTGCCATCAGTGAGTCAGGGGAACTAAGCACAGATACGCAGTATTTT
CDR3aa: CAISESGELSTDTQYF
d_gene: NA
j_gene: TRBJ2-3
v_gene: TRBV10-3
abundance: NA
len: 16

CDR3nt: TGTGCCAGCAGCACCCCCCCGGGGAGCTCTGGAAACACCATATATTTT
CDR3aa: CASSTPPGSSGNTIYF
d_gene: NA
j_gene: TRBJ1-3
v_gene: TRBV5-6
abundance: many
len: 16

CDR3nt: TGTGCCAGCAGACTTTCCGGACAGGCCCCCCTCTACGAGCAGTACTTC
CDR3aa: CASRLSGQAPLYEQYF
d_gene: TRBD1
j_gene: TRBJ2-7
v_gene: TRBV27
abundance: NA
len: 16

CDR3nt: TGCAGTGCCACCGGGACTAGCGGGAGTATAAGCCCAGATACGCAGTATTTT
CDR3aa: CSATGTSGSISPDTQYF
d_gene: TRBD2
j_gene: TRBJ2-3
v_gene: TRBV20-1
abundance: few
len: 17

CDR3nt: TGTGCCAGCAGTGCTAGGACTAGCGGGAGATCATGGGATACCTACGAGCAGTACTTC
CDR3aa: CASSARTSGRSWDTYEQYF
d_gene: TRBD2
j_gene: TRBJ2-7
v_gene: TRBV12-3/TRBV12-4
abundance: few
len: 19

CDR3nt: TGTGCCACCAGTGATCCCGACAGGGGGCGCAGCGAGACCCAGTACTTC
CDR3aa: CATSDPDRGRSETQYF
d_gene: TRBD1
j_gene: TRBJ2-5
v_gene: TRBV24-1
abundance: NA
len: 16

CDR3nt: TGTGCCACCAGCAATCATCAGCGGGCCTATGCAGATACGCAGTATTTT
CDR3aa: CATSNHQRAYADTQYF
d_gene: NA
j_gene: TRBJ2-3
v_gene: TRBV15
abundance: many
len: 16

CDR3nt: TGTGCCAGCAGTCCGACTAGCGGGAGCGGGACCGGGGAGCTGTTTTTT
CDR3aa: CASSPTSGSGTGELFF
d_gene: TRBD2
j_gene: TRBJ2-2
v_gene: TRBV12-3/TRBV12-4
abundance: few
len: 16

CDR3nt: TGTGCAAGTCGCTTTCGAACTAGCGTCCTCTCCTACGAGCAGTACTTC
CDR3aa: CASRFRTSVLSYEQYF
d_gene: NA
j_gene: TRBJ2-7
v_gene: TRBV12-2
abundance: NA
len: 16

CDR3nt: TGTGCCAGCAGCCCAAACCGACTAGCGGGGGGGAATGAGCAGTTCTTC
CDR3aa: CASSPNRLAGGNEQFF
d_gene: TRBD2
j_gene: TRBJ2-1
v_gene: TRBV7-7
abundance: few
len: 16

CDR3nt: TGTGCCAGCAGTTTTGCGGGGACGAACACCGGGGAGCTGTTTTTT
CDR3aa: CASSFAGTNTGELFF
d_gene: NA
j_gene: TRBJ2-2
v_gene: TRBV28
abundance: many
len: 15

CDR3nt: TGCAGCGTTTTGTCTCAGGGGGAAAAAAAGCGGGGGAGCACAGATACGCAGTATTTT
CDR3aa: CSVLSQGEKKRGSTDTQYF
d_gene: NA
j_gene: TRBJ2-3
v_gene: TRBV29-1
abundance: many
len: 19

CDR3nt: TGTGCCAGCTGGGCGGGGGGGAGCACAGATACGCAGTATTTT
CDR3aa: CASWAGGSTDTQYF
d_gene: TRBD2
j_gene: TRBJ2-3
v_gene: TRBV28
abundance: NA
len: 14